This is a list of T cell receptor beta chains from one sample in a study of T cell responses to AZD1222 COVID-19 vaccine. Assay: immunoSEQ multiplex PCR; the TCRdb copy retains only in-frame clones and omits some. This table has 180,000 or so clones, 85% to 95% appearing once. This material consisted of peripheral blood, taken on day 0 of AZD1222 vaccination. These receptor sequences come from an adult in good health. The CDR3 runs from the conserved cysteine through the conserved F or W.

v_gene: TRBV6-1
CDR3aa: CASSEGPGQGFSPLHF

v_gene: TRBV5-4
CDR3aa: CASSSRVLNSGSAGELFF

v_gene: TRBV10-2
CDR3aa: CASSESRDRGYGYTF

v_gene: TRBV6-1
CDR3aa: CASSELMNTEAFF

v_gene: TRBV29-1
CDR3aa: CSVDLPETQYF

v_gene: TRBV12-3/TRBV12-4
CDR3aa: CASRFQGLAQHF

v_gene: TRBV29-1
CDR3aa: CSVEVGSLGYGYTF

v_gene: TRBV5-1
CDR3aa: CASSLSGSYSSTDTQYF

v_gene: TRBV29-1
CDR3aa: CSVLTGNSNQPQHF

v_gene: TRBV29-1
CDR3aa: CSVGLPETQYF